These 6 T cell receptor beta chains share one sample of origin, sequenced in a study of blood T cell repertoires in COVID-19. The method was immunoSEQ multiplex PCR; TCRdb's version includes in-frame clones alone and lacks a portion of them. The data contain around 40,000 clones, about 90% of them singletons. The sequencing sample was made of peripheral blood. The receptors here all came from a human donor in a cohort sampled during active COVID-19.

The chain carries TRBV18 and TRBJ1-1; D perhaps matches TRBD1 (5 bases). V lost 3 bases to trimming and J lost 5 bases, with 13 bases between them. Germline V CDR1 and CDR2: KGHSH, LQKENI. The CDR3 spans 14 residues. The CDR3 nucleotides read TGTGCCAGCTCACCCGGCGGGGGAGAGACTGAAGCTTTCTTT. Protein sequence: CASSPGGGETEAFF.

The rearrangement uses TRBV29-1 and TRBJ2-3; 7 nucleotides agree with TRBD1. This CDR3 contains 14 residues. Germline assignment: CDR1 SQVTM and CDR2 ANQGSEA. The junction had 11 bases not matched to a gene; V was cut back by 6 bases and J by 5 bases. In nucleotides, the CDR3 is TGCAGCGTGACCGGACAGGCCGGCGGAGATACGCAGTATTTT. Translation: CSVTGQAGGDTQYF.

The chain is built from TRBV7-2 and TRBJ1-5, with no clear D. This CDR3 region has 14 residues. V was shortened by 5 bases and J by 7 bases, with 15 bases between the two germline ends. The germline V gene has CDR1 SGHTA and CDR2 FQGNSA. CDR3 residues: CASSLSGRGQPQHF. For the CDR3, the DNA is TGTGCCAGCAGCCTCTCCGGAAGAGGACAGCCCCAGCATTTT.

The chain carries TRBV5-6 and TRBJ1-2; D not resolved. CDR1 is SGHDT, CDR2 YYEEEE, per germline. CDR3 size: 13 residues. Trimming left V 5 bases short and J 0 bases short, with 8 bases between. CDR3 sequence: CASRFLTNYGYTF. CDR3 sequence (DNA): TGTGCCAGCAGATTCCTTACTAACTATGGCTACACCTTC.

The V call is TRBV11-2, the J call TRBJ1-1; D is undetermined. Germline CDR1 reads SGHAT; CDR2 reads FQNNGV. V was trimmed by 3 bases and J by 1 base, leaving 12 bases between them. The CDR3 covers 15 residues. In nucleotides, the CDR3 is TGTGCCAGCAGCTTCTTTGGCAGGAAGAACACTGAAGCTTTCTTT. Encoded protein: CASSFFGRKNTEAFF.

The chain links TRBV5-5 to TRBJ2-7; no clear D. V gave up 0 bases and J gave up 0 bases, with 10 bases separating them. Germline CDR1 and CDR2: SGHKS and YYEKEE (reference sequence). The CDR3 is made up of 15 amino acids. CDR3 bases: TGTGCCAGCAGCTTGGTGTACAGCAGCTCCTACGAGCAGTACTTC. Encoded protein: CASSLVYSSSYEQYF.